This T cell receptor (beta chain) was profiled in a study of CD8+ T cells in alopecia areata (dated by TCRdb to 2017 to 2018). In the study overall: The treated patients took part in an open-label pilot trial in which moderate-to-severe alopecia areata was treated with oral tofacitinib at 5 to 10 mg twice daily. Human TCRbeta sequencing covered scalp tissue and sorted CD4+ and CD8+ peripheral blood T cells from patchy and totalis/universalis alopecia areata patients and healthy controls. High-throughput TCRbeta sequencing was used to examine T cell clonal expansion in alopecia areata in both the C3H/HeJ mouse model and human patients. The RNA source kit depended on sample type: the PAXgene miRNA kit for fixed scalp, the miRNeasy kit for PBMCs, and the RNeasy kit for mouse skin. Clonality in the scalp was compared among normal scalp (n=4), patchy alopecia areata scalp (n=8), and alopecia totalis/universalis scalp (n=8). In treated patients, disease severity was measured using the SALT score, which gives the percentage of scalp surface area affected. Biopsies were taken from tofacitinib-treated patients at baseline and again at 4 and 24 weeks into treatment, and several of those patients also had a later scalp biopsy. Patients received tofacitinib for 6 to 18 months and were then followed off drug for 6 months to check for delayed response and recurrence. TCRbeta CDR3 regions were amplified by immunoSEQ multiplex PCR with 35 Vbeta forward and 13 Jbeta reverse primers. Points the paper makes about the study in general: Tofacitinib significantly decreased scalp clonality and the number of expanded CD8+ clones among the top 100 scalp clones. Many expanded lesional clones were found to persist in scalp and blood during tofacitinib treatment, and relapse after treatment cessation may be partly explained by this persistence. Because the treated cohort was small and had only one nonresponder, larger studies are needed to examine links between baseline CD8+ expansion and response. Scalp TCR repertoire analysis is complicated because resident alphabeta T cells in normal human skin are also sequenced, whereas mouse skin is dominated by gammadelta T cells. Compared with mice, TCR sequences shared between patients were less clear, possibly partly because of HLA diversity across the patient population. Lesional scalp, especially in alopecia totalis/universalis, showed higher clonality and more expanded CD8+ clones than normal scalp, suggesting antigenic drive.

Libraries were made using the immunoSEQ multiplex PCR assay. RNA was extracted from all samples and reverse transcribed into cDNA, which served as template for TCR sequencing. First-strand cDNA was synthesized using SuperScript III with a 2:1 mix of oligo-dT and random hexamers. A synthetic immune receptor repertoire was used to measure amplification bias, and any remaining bias was corrected computationally. Per the source publication's procedure: Raw reads were preprocessed to remove errors, and CDR3 was defined according to IMGT conventions as the region from the conserved cysteine to phenylalanine. Clonality was calculated as 1 minus Shannon entropy normalized by log2 of the number of productive unique TCRs. CD4 or CD8 identity of scalp clones was inferred by cross-referencing scalp TCRbeta sequences with sorted blood CD4 and CD8 repertoires. TCRdb stores this immuneACCESS table with in-frame sequences only. Part of the clones is absent; in the studies checked, under half of the shortfall reflects unresolved V genes, and no reason is known for the rest. V and J calls and clone size are copied from that table; D and trimming were computed from the DNA. In this sample the table shows about 180,000 clones, roughly 46% of which occur a single time. Of the sample, about a tenth is held by the ten largest clones.

Reading the label with the study, this specimen's treatment or condition is: oral pan-JAK inhibitor, 5-10 mg twice daily. Peripheral blood and lesional scalp punch biopsies were obtained from patients with alopecia areata. PBMCs were isolated by density centrifugation and stained for CD3, CD4 and CD8, and CD4+ and CD8+ T cells were sorted on a FACSAria. Cut back by 5 bases and 6 bases, the V and J ends lie 13 bases apart. The CDR3, from cysteine to phenylalanine, totals 14 residues. Only the CDR3 DNA is retained, 42 bases long and in frame from the first base. The germline V gene (reference sequence) gives CDR1 as SEHNR and CDR2 as FQNEAQ. This clone came up a few times. The specificity of this receptor is unknown. Base qualities are not at hand, and no much larger clone is one base apart.

The receptor's source is a human donor with alopecia areata. This chain joins TRBV7-9 to TRBJ2-2, with the identity of the D gene unclear. The sequencing used CD8+ T cells sorted from blood, collected at approximately week 51, from a patient treated with tofacitinib. The bases read TGTGCCAGCAGCCTGGGCCGGGTGCCCGGGGAGCTGTTTTTT. It translates to CASSLGRVPGELFF.